This T cell receptor beta chain was identified during a study of metastatic and nonmetastatic thyroid tumors. Study-wide findings and caveats: Versus benign nodules, malignant thyroid tumors reportedly had significantly higher TCR beta diversity, in blood and tumor.

Not a single patient had been given any form of treatment at any point before undergoing thyroid surgery. TCRdb re-clonotyped the PCR reads through MiXCR. The data show roughly 89,000 clones, with around 13% seen just once and roughly 9.6% held by the top ten. This clone was seen many times. What it binds is unknown. The source of this sequence is a female donor with papillary thyroid cancer or a benign thyroid nodule (not recorded which). Some clones in this sample may be carry-over from other donors' samples. Source material: tumor tissue.

CDR3 loop: CASSVFLGGNEQFF. In DNA form, the CDR3 reads TGTGCCAGCAGCGTCTTCTTGGGGGGGAATGAGCAGTTCTTC. This rearrangement joins TRBV9 to TRBJ2-1, with TRBD2 matching 7 bases. Germline V gene lookup returns CDR1 SGDLS and CDR2 YYNGEE. V gave up 2 bases and J gave up 7 bases; unmatched junction bases: 6. This CDR3 region has 14 residues.